These T cell receptor beta chains were read from a single sample in a study of blood T cell repertoires in COVID-19. The table came from immunoSEQ multiplex PCR; TCRdb's copy has only in-frame clones and leaves some out. The data show about 270,000 clones, approximately 80% seen once. Sequenced material: peripheral blood. All receptors derive from a woman in her sixties with active or convalescent COVID-19. CDR3s include the opening cysteine and the closing phenylalanine or tryptophan. A D gene is named only where the DNA matches it firmly. Clone size appears in some rows only: once, few, many, or a class for an expanded clone.

d_call: TRBD1; v_call: TRBV29-1; j_call: TRBJ1-4; clone_size: -; cdr3_length: 13; cdr3_aa: CSAGQGATEKLFF; cdr3_nt: TGCAGCGCCGGACAGGGGGCGACTGAAAAACTGTTTTTT
d_call: TRBD1; v_call: TRBV6-5; j_call: TRBJ1-2; clone_size: -; cdr3_length: 13; cdr3_aa: CASRIPGQGLITF; cdr3_nt: TGTGCCAGCAGGATACCGGGACAGGGGTTGATCACCTTC
d_call: TRBD1; v_call: TRBV4-1; j_call: TRBJ2-3; clone_size: -; cdr3_length: 15; cdr3_aa: CASSQTGTATDTQYF; cdr3_nt: TGCGCCAGCAGCCAAACCGGGACAGCCACAGATACGCAGTATTTT
d_call: -; v_call: TRBV6-4; j_call: TRBJ1-1; clone_size: -; cdr3_length: 15; cdr3_aa: CASSAGGLGNTEAFF; cdr3_nt: TGTGCCAGCAGTGCTGGCGGCCTAGGGAACACTGAAGCTTTCTTT
d_call: TRBD2; v_call: TRBV6-5; j_call: TRBJ2-7; clone_size: few; cdr3_length: 13; cdr3_aa: CASSAGVYYEQYF; cdr3_nt: TGTGCCAGCTCGGCGGGGGTCTACTACGAGCAGTACTTC
d_call: -; v_call: TRBV30; j_call: TRBJ1-5; clone_size: -; cdr3_length: 13; cdr3_aa: CAWSIKGLFPQHF; cdr3_nt: TGTGCCTGGAGTATAAAGGGACTTTTCCCCCAGCATTTT
d_call: -; v_call: TRBV12-3/TRBV12-4; j_call: TRBJ1-5; clone_size: once; cdr3_length: 13; cdr3_aa: CASRSDTDQPQHF; cdr3_nt: TGTGCCAGCAGATCGGACACCGATCAGCCCCAGCATTTT
d_call: TRBD1; v_call: TRBV11-1; j_call: TRBJ1-1; clone_size: -; cdr3_length: 14; cdr3_aa: CASRLGQGGTEAFF; cdr3_nt: TGTGCCAGCAGGTTGGGACAGGGGGGCACTGAAGCTTTCTTT
d_call: TRBD1; v_call: TRBV5-1; j_call: TRBJ1-2; clone_size: few; cdr3_length: 15; cdr3_aa: CASSLDLGGTGVNTF; cdr3_nt: TGCGCCAGCAGCTTGGACCTGGGAGGGACAGGGGTTAATACCTTC
d_call: -; v_call: TRBV6-5; j_call: TRBJ1-6; clone_size: -; cdr3_length: 14; cdr3_aa: CASSHPEHGTPLHF; cdr3_nt: TGTGCCAGCAGTCACCCTGAACACGGGACACCCCTCCACTTT
d_call: TRBD1; v_call: TRBV6-5; j_call: TRBJ2-7; clone_size: -; cdr3_length: 14; cdr3_aa: CASTADRIPYEQYF; cdr3_nt: TGTGCCTCCACCGCGGACAGGATTCCCTACGAGCAGTACTTC
d_call: TRBD2; v_call: TRBV5-1; j_call: TRBJ2-4; clone_size: -; cdr3_length: 15; cdr3_aa: CASSPGLAEINIQYF; cdr3_nt: TGCGCCAGCAGCCCTGGACTAGCGGAGATAAACATTCAGTACTTC
d_call: TRBD1; v_call: TRBV18; j_call: TRBJ2-2; clone_size: -; cdr3_length: 15; cdr3_aa: CASSPRTGFTGELFF; cdr3_nt: TGTGCCAGCTCACCACGGACAGGGTTCACCGGGGAGCTGTTTTTT
d_call: -; v_call: TRBV5-1; j_call: TRBJ1-2; clone_size: -; cdr3_length: 12; cdr3_aa: CASSVTDYGYTF; cdr3_nt: TGCGCCAGCAGCGTCACAGATTATGGCTACACCTTC
d_call: -; v_call: TRBV2; j_call: TRBJ1-6; clone_size: -; cdr3_length: 13; cdr3_aa: CASLTGLNSPLHF; cdr3_nt: TGTGCCAGCCTGACAGGCCTTAATTCACCCCTCCACTTT
d_call: TRBD1; v_call: TRBV19; j_call: TRBJ2-2; clone_size: -; cdr3_length: 15; cdr3_aa: CASKAGTVNTGELFF; cdr3_nt: TGTGCCAGTAAAGCCGGGACAGTGAACACCGGGGAGCTGTTTTTT
d_call: -; v_call: TRBV5-1; j_call: TRBJ2-7; clone_size: -; cdr3_length: 12; cdr3_aa: CASSLAGKEQYF; cdr3_nt: TGCGCCAGCAGCTTGGCGGGGAAAGAGCAGTACTTC
d_call: -; v_call: TRBV20-1; j_call: TRBJ2-2; clone_size: once; cdr3_length: 14; cdr3_aa: CSASMGGNTGELFF; cdr3_nt: TGCAGTGCTAGTATGGGGGGTAACACCGGGGAGCTGTTTTTT
d_call: -; v_call: TRBV5-6; j_call: TRBJ1-2; clone_size: few; cdr3_length: 14; cdr3_aa: CASDSGWRGYGYTF; cdr3_nt: TGTGCCAGTGACTCAGGGTGGCGCGGCTATGGCTACACCTTC